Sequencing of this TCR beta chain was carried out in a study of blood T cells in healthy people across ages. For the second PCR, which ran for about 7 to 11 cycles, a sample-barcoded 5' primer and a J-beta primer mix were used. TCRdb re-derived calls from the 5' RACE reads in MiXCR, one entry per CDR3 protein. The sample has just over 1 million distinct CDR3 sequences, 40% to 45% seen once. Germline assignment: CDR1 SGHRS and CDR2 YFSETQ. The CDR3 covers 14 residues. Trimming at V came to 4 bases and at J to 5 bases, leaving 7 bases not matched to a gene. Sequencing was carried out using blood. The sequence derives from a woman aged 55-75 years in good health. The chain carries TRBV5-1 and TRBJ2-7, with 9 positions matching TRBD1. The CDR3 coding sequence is TGCGCCAGCAGCACCCGGGACAGGGTAAACGAGCAGTACTTC. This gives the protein CASSTRDRVNEQYF. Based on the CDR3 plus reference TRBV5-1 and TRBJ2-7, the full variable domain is KAGVTQTPRYLIKTRGQQVTLSCSPISGHRSVSWYQQTPGQGLQFLFEYFSETQRNKGNFPGRFSGRQFSNSRSEMNVSTLELGDSALYLCASSTRDRVNEQYFGPGTRLTVT.